These 6 T cell receptor beta chains came from one sample sequenced in a study of T cells in Graves' hyperthyroidism and ophthalmopathy. Amplification yielded TCR beta CDR3 regions, with RNA transcripts as the source. TCR CDR3 underwent first-round RT-PCR with the HTBI primer set. TCRdb reprocessed the multiplex PCR reads with MiXCR, giving one entry per CDR3 protein. The sample records around 450,000 distinct CDR3 sequences, more than 15% being singletons. Sample: blood. These receptors all come from a woman aged 18 to 35 with Graves' hyperthyroidism.

At least ten counts were recorded for this clonotype. For the CDR3, the DNA is TGTGCCAGCAGCCGCACCACGAGCTATGGCTACACCTTC. It encodes CASSRTTSYGYTF. This chain uses TRBV28 with TRBJ1-2; D is unclear. This CDR3 has 13 residues. Germline assignment: CDR1 MDHEN and CDR2 SYDVKM. Trimming stripped 6 bases from V and 4 bases from J, with 12 bases between.

This clonotype was seen repeatedly, ten times or more. This chain connects TRBV13 to TRBJ2-2; D possibly corresponds to TRBD2 (6 bases). The CDR3 covers 13 residues. Germline CDR1 is PRHDT and CDR2 is FYEKMQ (reference sequence). Trimming took off 4 bases at V and 5 bases at J, with 8 bases between the two ends. The CDR3: CASSWRGTGELFF. The CDR3 nucleotides read TGTGCCAGCAGCTGGAGGGGAACCGGGGAGCTGTTTTTT.

This chain connects TRBV24-1 to TRBJ2-7, with 10 bases aligning to TRBD1. After removal of 4 bases from V and 5 bases from J, the junction contained 7 bases not matched to a gene. CDR3 size: 15 residues. Germline V CDR1 and CDR2: KGHDR, SFDVKD. The CDR3 is CATSDTGTGENEQYF. In DNA, the CDR3 is TGTGCCACCAGTGACACCGGGACAGGGGAGAACGAGCAGTACTTC.

The chain recombines TRBV5-1 with TRBJ2-5; D possibly corresponds to TRBD2 (6 bases). V dropped 2 bases and J dropped 5 bases, with 19 bases sitting between them. In germline, CDR1 is SGHRS, CDR2 YFSETQ. This CDR3 spans 16 amino acids. The CDR3: CASSFGTPTGRETQYF. The DNA for the CDR3 is TGCGCCAGCAGCTTCGGGACTCCCACGGGGAGGGAGACCCAGTACTTC.

The rearrangement links TRBV20-1 to TRBJ1-5; 11 positions agree with TRBD1. V lost 1 base and J lost 3; bases outside the gene matches: 5. This CDR3 comprises 16 residues. Germline CDR1 reads DFQATT; CDR2 reads SNEGSKA (reference sequence). CDR3 nucleotides: TGCAGTGCTAGAGCCGGGACAGGGGGTTTCAATCAGCCCCAGCATTTT. It codes for CSARAGTGGFNQPQHF.

CDR3 nucleotides: TGTGCCAGCAGTGCTCTCGGGACAGGGCCAGATACGCAGTATTTT. Translated: CASSALGTGPDTQYF. The V gene is TRBV6-1, the J gene TRBJ2-3, with 9 nucleotides matching TRBD1. Trimming removed 4 bases from V and 4 bases from J; junction bases left unmatched: 6. The length of the CDR3 is 15 residues. CDR1 and CDR2 (germline): MNHNS, SASEGT.